One sample yielded the 14 T cell receptor beta chains listed below, sequenced in a study of early T cells in non-severe SARS-CoV-2 infection. Via MiXCR, TCRdb re-called the 5' RACE reads, giving one row per CDR3 protein. In the table there are more than 65,000 distinct CDR3 sequences, approximately 15% of which are singletons. The sample consisted of whole blood, taken at baseline. The source of these receptors is an adult who was a healthcare worker with PCR-confirmed SARS-CoV-2 infection or an uninfected control (not recorded which).

This clonotype occurred a few times. The chain combines TRBV6-4 with TRBJ2-2, with 10 bases identical to TRBD2. The length of the CDR3 is 15 residues. The J segment lost 5 bases and the V segment lost 4 bases, leaving 4 bases of the junction unmatched. The germline V gene encodes CDR1 MRHNA and CDR2 SNTAGT. CDR3 bases: TGTGCCAGCAGTGCACTAGCGGGAAAAACCGGGGAGCTGTTTTTT. Translated, it gives CASSALAGKTGELFF.

This chain joins TRBV20-1 and TRBJ2-5; D gene uncertain. CDR1 is DFQATT, CDR2 SNEGSKA, per germline (reference sequence). The CDR3 is made up of 12 amino acids. V was pared by 6 bases and J by 4 bases, with 12 bases between. CDR3 DNA sequence: TGCAGTGCCACATCGAATCTAGAGACCCAGTACTTC. Translated: CSATSNLETQYF.

The rearrangement links TRBV3-1 to TRBJ2-3; TRBD1 matches 7 bases. Unmatched junction bases numbered 9, after V lost 4 bases and J lost 2 bases. CDR1 LGHDT and CDR2 YNNKEL come from the germline V gene (reference sequence). CDR3 length: 16 amino acids. The CDR3, as DNA: TGTGCCAGCAGCCGAGATCGGACAGGATCCACAGATACGCAGTATTTT. Amino acids: CASSRDRTGSTDTQYF.

The V call is TRBV5-1, the J call TRBJ2-3; TRBD2 matches 16 bases. The germline V gene encodes CDR1 SGHRS and CDR2 YFSETQ. After removal of 4 bases from V and 1 base from J, the junction contained 6 bases not matched to a gene. The CDR3 contains 18 residues. CDR3 coding DNA: TGCGCCAGCAGCAAGGGACTAGCGGGAGGGCGTGGCACAGATACGCAGTATTTT. This sequence encodes CASSKGLAGGRGTDTQYF.

The V and J genes are TRBV12-3 or TRBV12-4 and TRBJ1-1, with D possibly being TRBD1 (5 bases). The CDR3 is made up of 13 amino acids. Trimming cost V 3 bases and J 6 bases, with 11 bases left between them. The CDR3: CASSFGVGAEAFF. The CDR3 DNA sequence: TGTGCCAGCAGTTTCGGGGTGGGGGCTGAAGCTTTCTTT.

The DNA of the CDR3 is TGTGCCAGCTCACCATCCGGCGAATATGGCTACACCTTC. Translating gives CASSPSGEYGYTF. The chain joins TRBV18 to TRBJ1-2; D is uncertain. The germline V and J ends were trimmed by 2 bases and 5 bases, with 9 bases remaining between them. Germline CDR1 and CDR2: KGHSH and LQKENI. This CDR3 has 13 residues.

J is TRBJ2-5 and V is TRBV11-2, with D tentatively TRBD2 (6 bases). CDR3 size: 15 residues. Germline CDR1 reads SGHAT; CDR2 reads FQNNGV. Trimming stripped 0 bases from V and 2 bases from J, with 10 bases between. CDR3 amino acids: CASSLDRSGQETQYF. The CDR3 DNA sequence: TGTGCCAGCAGCTTAGATCGGAGCGGGCAAGAGACCCAGTACTTC.

This chain links TRBV28 with TRBJ1-6; TRBD1 might be the D (5 bases). Germline CDR1 is MDHEN and CDR2 is SYDVKM. This CDR3 spans 15 amino acids. V lost 6 bases to trimming and J lost 5 bases, with 14 bases between them. The chain's CDR3 is CASSLGGLNNSPLHF. As DNA, the CDR3 is TGTGCCAGCAGCCTCGGGGGATTAAATAATTCACCCCTCCACTTT.

This clonotype showed up many times. The gene calls are TRBV11-3 and TRBJ2-3; 9 bases align to TRBD2. The CDR3 has 16 residues. From germline, CDR1 is SGHNT and CDR2 YENEEA. The trim removed 5 bases at V and 2 bases at J, leaving 8 bases unmatched. The CDR3 DNA sequence: TGTGCCAGCAGCCCCGGTAGCGGGAGACCCACAGATACGCAGTATTTT. It translates to CASSPGSGRPTDTQYF.

The chain links TRBV5-6 to TRBJ1-1, with a tentative D call TRBD1 (6 bases). CDR3 length: 14 amino acids. Germline-derived CDR1 and CDR2 are SGHDT and YYEEEE. V was shortened by 4 bases and J by 4 bases, with 14 bases between the two germline ends. CDR3 bases: TGTGCCAGCAGCGCCACAGGGATTGGCACTGAAGCTTTCTTT. This encodes CASSATGIGTEAFF.

The J gene is TRBJ2-7, the V gene TRBV14; TRBD1 aligns across 9 bases. V gave up 4 bases and J gave up 7 bases; unmatched junction bases: 2. Germline CDR1 reads SGHDN; CDR2 reads FVKESK. CDR3 length: 12 residues. For the CDR3, the DNA is TGTGCCAGCAGCCGACAGGGGGTTGAGCAGTACTTC. This gives the protein CASSRQGVEQYF.

This clonotype came up once. V gene TRBV7-9 combines with J gene TRBJ2-3; 8 bases line up with TRBD2. The CDR3 has 15 amino acids. CDR1 SEHNR and CDR2 FQNEAQ come from the germline V gene (reference sequence). V lost 5 bases to trimming and J lost 0 bases; unmatched junction nucleotides: 4. CDR3 amino acids: CASSRTSISTDTQYF. In DNA, the CDR3 is TGTGCCAGCAGCCGGACTAGCATAAGCACAGATACGCAGTATTTT.

This clonotype appeared many times. The V call is TRBV2, the J call TRBJ2-1; 9 bases line up with TRBD1. Germline trimming cut 8 bases from V and 3 bases from J; bases unmatched to any gene: 5. From germline, CDR1 is SNHLY and CDR2 FYNNEI. The CDR3 has 14 amino acids. The CDR3 spells CASLDRGFYNEQFF. CDR3 nucleotides: TGTGCCAGCCTAGACAGGGGGTTCTACAATGAGCAGTTCTTC.

The CDR3 sequence: CASSWGLANNNEQFF. CDR3 coding DNA: TGTGCCAGCAGCTGGGGACTAGCGAACAACAATGAGCAGTTCTTC. The V and J genes are TRBV11-2 and TRBJ2-1, with 10 bases matching TRBD2. The CDR3 contains 15 residues. CDR1 SGHAT and CDR2 FQNNGV come from the germline V gene. V shed 4 bases and J 5 bases; nucleotides not matched to a gene: 5.